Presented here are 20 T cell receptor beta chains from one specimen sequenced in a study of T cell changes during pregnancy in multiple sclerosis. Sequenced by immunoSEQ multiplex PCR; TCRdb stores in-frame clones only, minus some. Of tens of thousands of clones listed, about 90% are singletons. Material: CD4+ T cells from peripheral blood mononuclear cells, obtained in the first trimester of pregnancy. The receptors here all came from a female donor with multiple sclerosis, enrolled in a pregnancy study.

The CDR3 loop reads CASSTDSYGYTF. The DNA for the CDR3 is TGCGCCAGCAGCACGGACAGTTATGGCTACACCTTC. This chain links TRBV5-1 with TRBJ1-2; TRBD1 might be the D (6 bases). Trimming took off 4 bases at V and 5 bases at J, with 9 bases between the two ends. This CDR3 is built from 12 residues. Germline V gene data show CDR1 as SGHRS and CDR2 as YFSETQ.

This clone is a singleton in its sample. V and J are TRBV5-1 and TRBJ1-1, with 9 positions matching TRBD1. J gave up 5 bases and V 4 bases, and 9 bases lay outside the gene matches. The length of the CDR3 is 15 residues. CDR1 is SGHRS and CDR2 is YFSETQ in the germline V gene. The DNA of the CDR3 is TGCGCCAGCAGCCTGGAGGGACAGGGCCGAACTGAAGCTTTCTTT. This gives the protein CASSLEGQGRTEAFF. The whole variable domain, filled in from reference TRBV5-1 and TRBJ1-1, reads KAGVTQTPRYLIKTRGQQVTLSCSPISGHRSVSWYQQTPGQGLQFLFEYFSETQRNKGNFPGRFSGRQFSNSRSEMNVSTLELGDSALYLCASSLEGQGRTEAFFGQGTRLTVV.

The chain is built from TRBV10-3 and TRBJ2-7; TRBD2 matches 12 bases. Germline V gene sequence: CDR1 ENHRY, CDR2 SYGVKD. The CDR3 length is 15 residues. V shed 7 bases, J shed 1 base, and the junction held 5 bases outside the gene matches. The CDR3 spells CAINNGLAGSYEQYF. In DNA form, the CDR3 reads TGTGCCATCAACAACGGACTAGCGGGATCCTACGAGCAGTACTTC.

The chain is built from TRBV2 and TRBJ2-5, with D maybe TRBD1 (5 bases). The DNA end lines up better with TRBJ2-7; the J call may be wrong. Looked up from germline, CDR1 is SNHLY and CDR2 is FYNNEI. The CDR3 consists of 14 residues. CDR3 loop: CASSELTRVYEQYF. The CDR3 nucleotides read TGTGCCAGCAGTGAACTTACCAGGGTCTACGAGCAGTACTTC.

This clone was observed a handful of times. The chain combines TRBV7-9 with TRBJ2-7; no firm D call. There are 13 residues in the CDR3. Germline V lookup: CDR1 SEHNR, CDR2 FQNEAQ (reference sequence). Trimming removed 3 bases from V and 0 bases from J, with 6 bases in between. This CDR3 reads CASSFPNSYEQYF. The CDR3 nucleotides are TGTGCCAGCAGCTTCCCAAACTCCTACGAGCAGTACTTC.

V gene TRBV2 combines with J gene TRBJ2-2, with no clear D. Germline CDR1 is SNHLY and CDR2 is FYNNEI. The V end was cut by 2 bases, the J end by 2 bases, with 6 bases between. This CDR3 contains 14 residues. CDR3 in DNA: TGTGCCAGCAGTGAAAACAAAAACACCGGGGAGCTGTTTTTT. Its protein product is CASSENKNTGELFF.

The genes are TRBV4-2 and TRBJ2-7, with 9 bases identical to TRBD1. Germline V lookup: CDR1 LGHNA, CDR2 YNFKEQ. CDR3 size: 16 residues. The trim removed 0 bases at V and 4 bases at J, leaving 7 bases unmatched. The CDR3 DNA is TGTGCCAGCAGCCAAGAAAGGGGGGGGACAGGGTACGAGCAGTACTTC. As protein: CASSQERGGTGYEQYF.

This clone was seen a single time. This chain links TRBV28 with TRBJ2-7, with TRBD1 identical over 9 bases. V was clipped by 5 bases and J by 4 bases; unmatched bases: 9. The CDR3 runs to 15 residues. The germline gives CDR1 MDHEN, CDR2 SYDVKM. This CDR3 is CASSPPGTGSYEQYF. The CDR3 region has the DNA TGTGCCAGCAGTCCCCCCGGGACAGGGTCGTACGAGCAGTACTTC.

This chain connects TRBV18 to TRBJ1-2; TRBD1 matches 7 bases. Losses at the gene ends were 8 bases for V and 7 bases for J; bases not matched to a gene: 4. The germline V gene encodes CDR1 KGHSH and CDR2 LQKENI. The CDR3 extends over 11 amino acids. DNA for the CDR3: TGTGCCAGCCAGGGGGGCTCTGGCTACACCTTC. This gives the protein CASQGGSGYTF.

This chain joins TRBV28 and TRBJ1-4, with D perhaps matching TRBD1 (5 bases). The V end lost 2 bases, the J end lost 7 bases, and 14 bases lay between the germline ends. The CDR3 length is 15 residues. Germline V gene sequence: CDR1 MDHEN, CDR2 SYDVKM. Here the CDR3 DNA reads TGTGCCAGCAGTTTAACCGGGGGATTAGGTGAAAAACTGTTTTTT. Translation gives CASSLTGGLGEKLFF.

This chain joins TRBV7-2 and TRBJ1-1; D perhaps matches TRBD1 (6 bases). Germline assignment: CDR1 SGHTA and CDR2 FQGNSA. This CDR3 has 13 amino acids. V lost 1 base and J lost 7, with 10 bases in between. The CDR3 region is CASSLEGQFEAFF. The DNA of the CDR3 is TGTGCCAGCAGCTTAGAAGGACAGTTTGAAGCTTTCTTT.

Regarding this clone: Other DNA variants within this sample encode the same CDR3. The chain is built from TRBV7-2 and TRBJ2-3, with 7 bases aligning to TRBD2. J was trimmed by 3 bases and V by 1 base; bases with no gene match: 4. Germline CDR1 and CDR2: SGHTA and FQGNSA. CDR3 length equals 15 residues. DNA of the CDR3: TGTGCCAGCAGCTTAGTAGCGGGCGGGACAGATACGCAGTATTTT. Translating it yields CASSLVAGGTDTQYF.

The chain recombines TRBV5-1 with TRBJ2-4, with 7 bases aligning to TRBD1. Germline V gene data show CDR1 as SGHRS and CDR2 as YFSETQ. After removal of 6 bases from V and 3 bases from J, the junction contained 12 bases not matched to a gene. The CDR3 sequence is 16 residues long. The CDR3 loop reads CASKAGGSAVKNIQYF. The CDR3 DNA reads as TGCGCCAGCAAAGCAGGGGGATCGGCAGTCAAAAACATTCAGTACTTC.

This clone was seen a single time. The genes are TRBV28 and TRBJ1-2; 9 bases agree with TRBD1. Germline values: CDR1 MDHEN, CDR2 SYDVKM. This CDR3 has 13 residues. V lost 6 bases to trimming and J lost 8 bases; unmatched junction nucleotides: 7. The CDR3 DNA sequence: TGTGCCAGCAGAAGACAGGGGGGGCACGGCTACACCTTC. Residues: CASRRQGGHGYTF.

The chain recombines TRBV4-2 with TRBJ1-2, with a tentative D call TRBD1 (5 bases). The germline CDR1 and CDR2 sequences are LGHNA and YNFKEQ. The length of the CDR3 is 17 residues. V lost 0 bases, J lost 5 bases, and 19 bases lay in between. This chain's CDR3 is CASSQDISGGGAYGYTF. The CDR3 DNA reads TGTGCCAGCAGCCAAGATATAAGTGGGGGGGGAGCTTATGGCTACACCTTC.

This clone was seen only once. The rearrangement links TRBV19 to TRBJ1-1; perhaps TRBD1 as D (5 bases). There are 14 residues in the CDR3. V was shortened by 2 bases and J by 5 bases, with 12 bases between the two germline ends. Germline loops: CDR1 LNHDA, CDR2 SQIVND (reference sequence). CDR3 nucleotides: TGTGCCAGTAGTATATTCCAGGGTGGTACTGAAGCTTTCTTT. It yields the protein CASSIFQGGTEAFF.

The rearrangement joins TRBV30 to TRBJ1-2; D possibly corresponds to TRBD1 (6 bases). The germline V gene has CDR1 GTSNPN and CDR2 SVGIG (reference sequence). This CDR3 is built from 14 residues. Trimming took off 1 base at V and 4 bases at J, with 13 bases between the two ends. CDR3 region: CAWSGDTGFYGYTF. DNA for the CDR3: TGTGCCTGGAGTGGGGACACCGGGTTCTATGGCTACACCTTC.

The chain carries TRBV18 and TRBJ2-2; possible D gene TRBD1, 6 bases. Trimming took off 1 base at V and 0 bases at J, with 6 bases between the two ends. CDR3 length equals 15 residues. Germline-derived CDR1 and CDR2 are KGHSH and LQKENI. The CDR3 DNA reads TGTGCCAGCTCACCACAGGGGGCGAACACCGGGGAGCTGTTTTTT. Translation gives CASSPQGANTGELFF.

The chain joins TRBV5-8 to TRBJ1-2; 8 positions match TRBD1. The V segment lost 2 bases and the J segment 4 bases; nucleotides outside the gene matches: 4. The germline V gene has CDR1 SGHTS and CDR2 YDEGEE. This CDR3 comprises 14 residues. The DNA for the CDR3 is TGTGCCAGCAGCTTAGGGACAGGACTCTATGGCTACACCTTC. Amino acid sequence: CASSLGTGLYGYTF.

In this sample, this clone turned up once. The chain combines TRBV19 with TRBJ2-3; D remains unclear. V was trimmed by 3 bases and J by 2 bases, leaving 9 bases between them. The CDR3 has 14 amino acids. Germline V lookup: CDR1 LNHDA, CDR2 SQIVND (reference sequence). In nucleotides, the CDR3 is TGTGCCAGTAGTATTGGGCAAAACACAGATACGCAGTATTTT. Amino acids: CASSIGQNTDTQYF. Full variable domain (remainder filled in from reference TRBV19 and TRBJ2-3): DGGITQSPKYLFRKEGQNVTLSCEQNLNHDAMYWYRQDPGQGLRLIYYSQIVNDFQKGDIAEGYSVSREKKESFPLTVTSAQKNPTAFYLCASSIGQNTDTQYFGPGTRLTVL.